These T cell receptor beta chains were read from a single sample in a study of blood T cells in healthy people across ages. Each CDR3 protein gets one entry after TCRdb re-called the 5' RACE reads with MiXCR. The table includes about 1.5 million distinct CDR3 sequences, roughly 43% detected once. Sequenced: blood. The receptors originated from a woman aged 18-29 years in good health. CDR3s include the opening cysteine and the closing phenylalanine or tryptophan. Fields, in order: V gene, J gene, clone size, D gene, CDR3 DNA, CDR3 protein. The D gene is left open where the match is weak. Only some rows state a clone size, as once, few, many or a class for expanded clones.

V: TRBV4-2
J: TRBJ2-7
size: -
D: -
DNA: TGTGCCAGCAGCCAAGATCCGGGGGTCCTCTACGAGCAGTACTTC
CDR3: CASSQDPGVLYEQYF

V: TRBV4-3
J: TRBJ1-2
size: -
D: TRBD1
DNA: TGCGTCAGCAGCCCGACAGGGACAGATGGCTACACCTTC
CDR3: CVSSPTGTDGYTF

V: TRBV27
J: TRBJ1-2
size: -
D: -
DNA: TGTGCCACCCGGAAAGGCAATGGCTACACCTTC
CDR3: CATRKGNGYTF

V: TRBV12-3/TRBV12-4
J: TRBJ1-6
size: -
D: -
DNA: TGTGCCAGCAGTTTGGAGCTGGGGACACCCCTCCACTTT
CDR3: CASSLELGTPLHF

V: TRBV7-9
J: TRBJ2-1
size: few
D: TRBD2
DNA: TGTGCCAGTTTACTAGCGGGAGATATAGAGCAGTTCTTC
CDR3: CASLLAGDIEQFF

V: TRBV9
J: TRBJ1-6
size: -
D: -
DNA: TGTGCCAGCAGCGTAGGACAGGCCACCTTCCGATCACCCCTCCACTTT
CDR3: CASSVGQATFRSPLHF

V: TRBV4-3
J: TRBJ2-7
size: -
D: -
DNA: TGCGCCAGCAGCCAAGATCGCTGGCAGGGAGTAAGCGAGCAGTACTTC
CDR3: CASSQDRWQGVSEQYF

V: TRBV4-3
J: TRBJ1-1
size: many
D: -
DNA: TGCGCCAGCAGCCAAGATAGGACGGGGAACACTGAAGCTTTCTTT
CDR3: CASSQDRTGNTEAFF

V: TRBV6-6
J: TRBJ2-7
size: few
D: TRBD1
DNA: TGTGCCAGCAGTTACTCAGGGACAGGGAAGGGCGATCAGTACTTC
CDR3: CASSYSGTGKGDQYF

V: TRBV27
J: TRBJ1-5
size: few
D: -
DNA: TGTGCGGCGGGACCGGGTCCTCCACAGCCCCAGCATTTT
CDR3: CAAGPGPPQPQHF

V: TRBV20-1
J: TRBJ2-2
size: -
D: -
DNA: TGCAGTGCTAGAGAGGACAGGAACACCGGGGAGCTGTTTTTT
CDR3: CSAREDRNTGELFF

V: TRBV2
J: TRBJ2-7
size: -
D: TRBD2
DNA: TGTGCCAGCGATCGCGGGGGTCCCTACGAGCAGTACTTC
CDR3: CASDRGGPYEQYF

V: TRBV27
J: TRBJ1-2
size: -
D: TRBD1
DNA: TGTGCCAGCAGTTTCGGACAGGGGGTAGGCTATGGCTACACCTTC
CDR3: CASSFGQGVGYGYTF

V: TRBV15
J: TRBJ1-2
size: few
D: -
DNA: TGTGCCACCAGCAGACCAACAGGGACACCTCTATTCGGCTACACCTTC
CDR3: CATSRPTGTPLFGYTF

V: TRBV6-5
J: TRBJ2-2
size: -
D: -
DNA: TGTGCCAGCAGTTCCCTACAGGGGAACACCGGGGAGCTGTTTTTT
CDR3: CASSSLQGNTGELFF

V: TRBV27
J: TRBJ1-1
size: -
D: TRBD1
DNA: TGTGCCAGCAGTCCATACAGGGGAATGGTGAACACTGAAGCTTTCTTT
CDR3: CASSPYRGMVNTEAFF

V: TRBV24-1
J: TRBJ2-1
size: -
D: -
DNA: TGTGCCACCAGTGATTTAGGCAGGGAAAATGAGCAGTTCTTC
CDR3: CATSDLGRENEQFF

V: TRBV29-1
J: TRBJ1-4
size: -
D: -
DNA: TGCAGCGTTGAAGACAGGGTATCTGAAAAACTGTTTTTT
CDR3: CSVEDRVSEKLFF

V: TRBV20-1
J: TRBJ2-7
size: -
D: TRBD2
DNA: TGCAGTGCAGGCTCGTCGCTAGCGGGAGGCTACGAGCAGTACTTC
CDR3: CSAGSSLAGGYEQYF

V: TRBV6-9
J: TRBJ2-5
size: -
D: -
DNA: TGTGCCAGCAGTTGCCTACGGGCGGAGGGGATCTGTGAGACCCAGTACTTC
CDR3: CASSCLRAEGICETQYF

V: TRBV28
J: TRBJ2-7
size: few
D: TRBD2
DNA: TGTGCCAGCAGTTTATTGCGACTAGCGGGAGGGCCGGGTTACGAGCAGTACTTC
CDR3: CASSLLRLAGGPGYEQYF

V: TRBV6-6
J: TRBJ2-2
size: -
D: -
DNA: TGTGCCAGCAGTTCGATGGGGGCCGGGGAGCTGTTTTTT
CDR3: CASSSMGAGELFF

V: TRBV30
J: TRBJ2-3
size: -
D: -
DNA: TGTGCCTGGGCGGTCGGGGGTTATGGCACAGATACGCAGTATTTT
CDR3: CAWAVGGYGTDTQYF

V: TRBV30
J: TRBJ2-3
size: -
D: -
DNA: TGTGCCTGGAGTGTCGGACTCACAGATACGCAGTATTTT
CDR3: CAWSVGLTDTQYF

V: TRBV7-9
J: TRBJ2-7
size: once
D: -
DNA: TGTGCCAGCAGCCCCAGGGAAAGTCCCCCCGACGAGCAGTACTTC
CDR3: CASSPRESPPDEQYF

V: TRBV6-1
J: TRBJ2-7
size: -
D: TRBD1
DNA: TGTGCCAGCAGCCTACCGAAGGGACAGCGGCCGTTAGGAAACCCCTACGAGCAGTACTTC
CDR3: CASSLPKGQRPLGNPYEQYF

V: TRBV5-1
J: TRBJ2-7
size: -
D: TRBD2
DNA: TGCGCCAGCAGCATAGGACTAGCGGGAGATTCCTACAATGAGCAGTACTTC
CDR3: CASSIGLAGDSYNEQYF

V: TRBV29-1
J: TRBJ2-1
size: few
D: TRBD2
DNA: TGCAGCGTTGATCAGGGTAGCGGGAGCTCCTACAATGAGCAGTTCTTC
CDR3: CSVDQGSGSSYNEQFF

V: TRBV4-1
J: TRBJ2-7
size: -
D: TRBD1
DNA: TGCGCCAGCAGCCAAGATTCCGGGACAGGGACCGAGCAGTACTTC
CDR3: CASSQDSGTGTEQYF

V: TRBV4-3
J: TRBJ1-4
size: -
D: -
DNA: TGCGCCAGCAGCCACAGCACCCGGCCGAATGAAAAACTGTTTTTT
CDR3: CASSHSTRPNEKLFF

V: TRBV5-1
J: TRBJ1-4
size: -
D: TRBD1
DNA: TGCGCCAGCAGCTCCGGGACAGAACTTCTTTCAACTAATGAAAAACTGTTTTTT
CDR3: CASSSGTELLSTNEKLFF

V: TRBV18
J: TRBJ2-7
size: few
D: -
DNA: TGTGCCAGCTCACGCCGGGGGACGGGCTCCTACGAGCAGTACTTC
CDR3: CASSRRGTGSYEQYF

V: TRBV18
J: TRBJ2-1
size: few
D: -
DNA: TGTGCCAGCTCACCACTGGATCAGGGGTTCTACAATGAGCAGTTCTTC
CDR3: CASSPLDQGFYNEQFF

V: TRBV29-1
J: TRBJ2-1
size: -
D: -
DNA: TGCAGCGTTGAAGATACCGGGTCCTACGAGCAGTTCTTC
CDR3: CSVEDTGSYEQFF